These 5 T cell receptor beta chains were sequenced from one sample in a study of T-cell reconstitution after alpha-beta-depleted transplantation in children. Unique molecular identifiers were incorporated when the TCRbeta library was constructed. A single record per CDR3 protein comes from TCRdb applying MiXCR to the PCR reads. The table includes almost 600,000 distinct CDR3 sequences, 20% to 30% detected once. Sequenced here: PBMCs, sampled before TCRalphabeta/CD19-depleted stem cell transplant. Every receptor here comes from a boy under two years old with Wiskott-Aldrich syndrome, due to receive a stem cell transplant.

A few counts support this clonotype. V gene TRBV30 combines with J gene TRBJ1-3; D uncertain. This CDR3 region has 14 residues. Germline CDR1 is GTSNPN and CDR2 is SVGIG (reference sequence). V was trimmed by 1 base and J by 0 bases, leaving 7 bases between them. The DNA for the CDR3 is TGTGCCTGGAGTGGCATAAGCTCTGGAAACACCATATATTTT. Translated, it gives CAWSGISSGNTIYF.

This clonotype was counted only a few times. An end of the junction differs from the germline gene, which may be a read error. CDR3 DNA: TGTGCCATCAGCCCCAAACGATCCCTGGGAACCAGACTAGCCCCAAACACCGGGGAGCTGTTTTTT. Its protein product is CAISPKRSLGTRLAPNTGELFF. The V call is TRBV4-2, the J call TRBJ2-2; 7 bases map to TRBD2. Germline V gives CDR1 LGHNA, CDR2 YNFKEQ. This CDR3 is 22 amino acids long.

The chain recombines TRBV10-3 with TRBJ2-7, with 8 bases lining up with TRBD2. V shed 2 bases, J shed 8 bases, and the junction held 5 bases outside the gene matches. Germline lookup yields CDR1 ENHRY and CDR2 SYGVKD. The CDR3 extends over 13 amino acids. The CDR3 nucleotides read TGTGCCATCAGTGAGCAGCGGGAGACTAAGCAGTACTTC. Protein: CAISEQRETKQYF.

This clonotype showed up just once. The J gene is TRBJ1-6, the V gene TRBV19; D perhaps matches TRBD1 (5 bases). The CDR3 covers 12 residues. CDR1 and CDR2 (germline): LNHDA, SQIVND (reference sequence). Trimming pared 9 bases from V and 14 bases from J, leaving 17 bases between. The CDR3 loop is CASRGTVGALHF. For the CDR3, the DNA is TGTGCCAGCCGAGGCACGGTGGGGGCCCTCCACTTT.

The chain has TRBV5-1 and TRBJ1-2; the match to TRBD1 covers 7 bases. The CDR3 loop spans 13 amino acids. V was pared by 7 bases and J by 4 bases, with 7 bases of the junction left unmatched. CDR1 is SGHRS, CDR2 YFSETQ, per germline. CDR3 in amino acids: CASGPDRVYGYTF. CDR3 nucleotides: TGCGCCAGCGGGCCCGACAGGGTCTATGGCTACACCTTC.